This T cell receptor beta chain was found in a study of STAT3 mutations in large granular lymphocyte leukemia. General study points: In about 35% of the 18 patients, new TCR clonotypes emerged after therapy. Suggested: STAT3 mutation was not the ancestral event for these clonal expansions. Every T-LGLL patient had at least one immunodominant TCRbeta clonotype.

Worth noting for this clone: Antigen: not known. Since no conserved phenylalanine or tryptophan closes the CDR3, a read error is the likely cause. It is unclear where the CDR3 begins or ends on the DNA, so no DNA is shown, and the CDR3 is as TCRdb lists it.

The CDR3 is 10 residues long, counting both termini. CDR1 and CDR2 from the germline V gene are SGHTA and FQGNSA. Using immunoSEQ multiplex PCR, the repertoire was profiled, and TCRdb retains in-frame clones only, with some absent. The repertoire table contains under 2,500 clones. The material sequenced was PBMCs. The chain has TRBV7-2 and TRBJ2-5; the DNA was not compared with TRBD2, the D call given in the table. This receptor was obtained from a human donor with T large granular lymphocyte leukemia. The donor label of this sample is uncertain. Some clones in this sample may be carry-over from other donors' samples. The CDR3 here is CASSLWTQET.